A single sample is the source of the 8 T cell receptor beta chains below, sequenced in a study of cytomegalovirus exposure and HLA in healthy donors. The PCR made use of 60 Vbeta and 13 Jbeta primers. Clones were sequenced by immunoSEQ multiplex PCR, and TCRdb holds only the in-frame ones, with some missing. The data contain more than 150,000 clones, roughly 85% of them singletons. Sequenced: PBMCs. All receptors derive from a man aged 50-60 years in good health and CMV-seropositive.

The genes are TRBV29-1 and TRBJ1-2; TRBD1 matches 8 bases. The V and J ends lost 7 bases and 2 bases, in that order; junction bases with no gene match: 6. The CDR3 runs to 13 residues. Germline V gene data show CDR1 as SQVTM and CDR2 as ANQGSEA. The CDR3 reads CSAGGQGNYGYTF. For the CDR3, the DNA is TGCAGCGCGGGAGGACAGGGCAACTATGGCTACACCTTC.

The chain combines TRBV9 with TRBJ2-2; 7 bases line up with TRBD1. The CDR3 is 16 residues long. In germline, CDR1 is SGDLS, CDR2 YYNGEE. V dropped 3 bases and J dropped 1; count of bases not matched to a gene: 6. The CDR3, as DNA: TGTGCCAGCAGCGGGCCGACAGGGCAGAACACCGGGGAGCTGTTTTTT. Its protein is CASSGPTGQNTGELFF.

J is TRBJ1-2 and V is TRBV5-8; 9 positions match TRBD1. V gave up 4 bases and J gave up 4 bases; unmatched junction bases: 5. In germline, CDR1 is SGHTS, CDR2 YDEGEE. This CDR3 comprises 14 residues. In DNA, the CDR3 is TGTGCCAGCAGCCGGGGACAGGGAGCCTATGGCTACACCTTC. It codes for CASSRGQGAYGYTF.

CDR3 amino acids: CASSRDSYGYTF. The CDR3, as DNA: TGTGCCAGCAGCAGGGACAGCTATGGCTACACCTTC. This chain links TRBV6-5 with TRBJ1-2, with 7 bases fitting TRBD1. The germline CDR1 and CDR2 sequences are MNHEY and SVGAGI. This CDR3 has 12 residues. The V and J ends lost 6 bases and 4 bases, in that order; junction bases with no gene match: 2.

The chain uses TRBV28 and TRBJ1-5; TRBD1 is a possible D gene (5 bases). Germline CDR1 reads MDHEN; CDR2 reads SYDVKM. V gave up 7 bases and J gave up 5 bases, with 18 bases separating them. CDR3 length: 15 amino acids. CDR3 DNA: TGTGCCAGCACCGCCGCAGGGAAAGGGGATCAGCCCCAGCATTTT. It is translated as CASTAAGKGDQPQHF.

Turning to this clone: This CDR3 is also generated by other DNA sequences in the sample. The chain employs TRBV2 and TRBJ1-5, with D possibly TRBD1 on 5 matching bases. The CDR3 loop spans 14 amino acids. Trimming shortened V by 3 bases and J by 4 bases, and 10 bases separated the two germline ends. Germline V CDR1 and CDR2: SNHLY, FYNNEI. CDR3 sequence: CASSDRVGNQPQHF. In nucleotides, the CDR3 is TGTGCCAGCAGTGACAGGGTCGGGAATCAGCCCCAGCATTTT.

The table lists this clone with a few counts. The gene calls are TRBV30 and TRBJ1-1, with a weak D call TRBD1 (6 bases). V shed 3 bases and J shed 0 bases, with 14 bases lying between them. The CDR3 totals 15 residues. The V gene's germline CDR1 is GTSNPN and CDR2 SVGIG (reference sequence). In nucleotides, the CDR3 is TGTGCCTGGAGGCCCCCGGGGGGCTTGAACACTGAAGCTTTCTTT. Protein sequence: CAWRPPGGLNTEAFF.

There are a few counts of this clone. The rearrangement links TRBV6-4 to TRBJ1-5; no clear D. Trimming removed 5 bases at V and 3 bases at J, with 8 bases between. The germline gives CDR1 MRHNA, CDR2 SNTAGT. This CDR3 region has 13 residues. This CDR3 is CASSPGNNQPQHF. The CDR3 DNA sequence: TGTGCCAGCAGTCCGGGGAACAATCAGCCCCAGCATTTT.